One and the same sample provided the 19 T cell receptor beta chains below, sequenced in a study of T cells in Graves' hyperthyroidism and ophthalmopathy. Using RNA transcripts as the source, TCR beta CDR3 regions were amplified. A set of HTBI primers served as the primers for a first-round RT-PCR of the TCR CDR3. MiXCR, run by TCRdb on the multiplex PCR reads, gives a single entry per CDR3 protein. The sample lists about 420,000 distinct CDR3 sequences; around 15% were seen once. The sequencing sample was made of blood. The source of these receptors is a woman in her late teens or twenties with Graves' hyperthyroidism.

The chain couples TRBV10-3 to TRBJ2-7; the D is unclear. This CDR3 has 12 residues. Trimming left V 3 bases short and J 6 bases short, with 9 bases between. CDR1 and CDR2 (germline): ENHRY, SYGVKD. The DNA for the CDR3 is TGTGCCATCAGTGAACCGCCTCTCGAGCAGTACTTC. Its translation is CAISEPPLEQYF.

The sample holds a few counts of this clonotype. The V gene is TRBV3-1, the J gene TRBJ2-3; D is undetermined. V dropped 1 base and J dropped 0 bases, with 14 bases sitting between them. From germline, CDR1 is LGHDT and CDR2 YNNKEL (reference sequence). CDR3 length: 17 amino acids. The CDR3 DNA is TGTGCCAGCAGCCAAGTCTCCGGTTTCCTTAGCACAGATACGCAGTATTTT. Translation gives CASSQVSGFLSTDTQYF.

J is TRBJ2-7 and V is TRBV4-2, with a possible D match to TRBD2 (6 bases). Trimming removed 6 bases at V and 0 bases at J, with 21 bases between. Looked up from germline, CDR1 is LGHNA and CDR2 is YNFKEQ. The CDR3 length is 17 residues. The CDR3 sequence is CASSLSPDYTTSYEQYF. For the CDR3, the DNA is TGTGCCAGCAGTCTCAGCCCGGACTACACTACCTCCTACGAGCAGTACTTC.

Many counts were recorded for this clonotype. This chain joins TRBV10-3 and TRBJ1-3, with D hard to call. The V end lost 8 bases, the J end lost 0 bases, and 8 bases lay between the germline ends. CDR1 and CDR2 (germline): ENHRY, SYGVKD. CDR3 length: 13 amino acids. CDR3 loop: CAIGENSGNTIYF. The CDR3 coding sequence is TGTGCCATCGGCGAAAACTCTGGAAACACCATATATTTT.

The DNA of the CDR3 is TGCAGTGCTAGAGGGGGGCCGGGGATGAACACTGAAGCTTTCTTT. Its translation: CSARGGPGMNTEAFF. The chain recombines TRBV20-1 with TRBJ1-1, with a possible D match to TRBD1 (6 bases). V was shortened by 1 base and J by 0 bases, with 12 bases between the two germline ends. Germline V gene sequence: CDR1 DFQATT, CDR2 SNEGSKA (reference sequence). CDR3 length: 15 residues.

This clonotype was counted at least ten times. The chain joins TRBV7-2 to TRBJ2-1; a weak D match, TRBD2 (6 bases). The CDR3 is made up of 15 amino acids. CDR1 and CDR2 (germline): SGHTA, FQGNSA. V was clipped by 1 base and J by 9 bases, with 16 bases between them. The CDR3 reads CASSLVLAPGSEQFF. DNA for the CDR3: TGTGCCAGCAGCTTAGTACTAGCCCCAGGTAGTGAGCAGTTCTTC. The entire variable domain, with the rest obtained from reference TRBV7-2 and TRBJ2-1, is as follows: GAGVSQSPSNKVTEKGKDVELRCDPISGHTALYWYRQSLGQGLEFLIYFQGNSAPDKSGLPSDRFSAERTGGSVSTLTIQRTQQEDSAVYLCASSLVLAPGSEQFFGPGTRLTVL.

Remarks on this clonotype: This may come from a read error, since a much larger clone is one base off. J is TRBJ1-2 and V is TRBV3-1; D gene unclear. V was pared by 1 base and J by 5 bases, with 17 bases between. This CDR3 is built from 16 residues. Germline CDR1 LGHDT, CDR2 YNNKEL (reference sequence). In DNA form, the CDR3 reads TGTGCCAGCAGCCAAGGGCCGACAAGCTACCGATATGGCTACACCTTC. Translation: CASSQGPTSYRYGYTF.

This clonotype was counted ten times or more. This chain links TRBV10-3 with TRBJ2-5; perhaps D is TRBD1 or TRBD2 (6 bases each). V shed 9 bases and J shed 5 bases, with 10 bases lying between them. The CDR3 has 11 residues. The germline gives CDR1 ENHRY, CDR2 SYGVKD. The CDR3 spells CAIGGMETQYF. As DNA, the CDR3 is TGTGCCATAGGGGGGATGGAGACCCAGTACTTC.

The sample holds many counts of this clonotype. This rearrangement joins TRBV7-2 to TRBJ2-5; a possible D gene is TRBD2 (6 bases). Germline V gene sequence: CDR1 SGHTA, CDR2 FQGNSA. The V end lost 6 bases, the J end lost 0 bases, and 11 bases lay between the germline ends. The CDR3 contains 14 residues. The CDR3 loop is CASSTGVYQETQYF. For the CDR3, the DNA is TGTGCCAGCAGTACGGGAGTCTACCAAGAGACCCAGTACTTC.

Details on this clonotype: No conserved phenylalanine or tryptophan ends this CDR3, so it is likely a read error. V is TRBV6-1 and J is TRBJ1-5, with a possible D match to TRBD1 (5 bases). Germline-derived CDR1 and CDR2 are MNHNS and SASEGT. This CDR3 contains 14 residues. V dropped 6 bases and J dropped 3 bases, with 12 bases sitting between them. The CDR3 sequence is CASSPSGNNQPQHL. CDR3 nucleotide sequence: TGTGCCAGCAGCCCTTCAGGGAACAATCAGCCCCAGCATTTA.

This clonotype was found a few times. V gene TRBV12-3 or TRBV12-4 combines with J gene TRBJ2-1, with TRBD2 matching over 13 bases. V trimming: 6 bases; J trimming: 9 bases; junction bases outside the gene matches: 8. This CDR3 contains 15 residues. CDR3 in amino acids: CASSMTSGRNGEQFF. The CDR3 bases are TGTGCCAGCAGCATGACTAGCGGGAGGAACGGTGAGCAGTTCTTC.

A remark on this clonotype: A junction boundary mismatches the germline segment, possibly from a read error. This sequence joins TRBV24-1 and TRBJ2-5; D uncertain. The CDR3 consists of 12 residues. The germline gives CDR1 KGHDR, CDR2 SFDVKD. The CDR3: CATSDRGRRMHF. The CDR3, as DNA: TGTGCCACCAGTGACCGAGGACGGAGAATGCACTTC.

This clonotype has more than one count but fewer than ten. The CDR3 reads CASSVATNYGYTF. Written as DNA, the CDR3 is TGTGCCAGCAGCGTAGCCACTAACTATGGCTACACCTTC. The chain recombines TRBV9 with TRBJ1-2; D gene uncertain. Germline values: CDR1 SGDLS, CDR2 YYNGEE. The CDR3 loop spans 13 amino acids. Trimming cost V 0 bases and J 0 bases, with 3 bases left between them.

The gene calls are TRBV6-1 and TRBJ2-1; 10 bases are shared with TRBD1. In germline, CDR1 is MNHNS, CDR2 SASEGT. The CDR3 is 14 amino acids. The V segment lost 8 bases and the J segment 5 bases; nucleotides outside the gene matches: 6. The CDR3 spells CASGTGDKDNEQFF. The CDR3 coding sequence is TGTGCCAGCGGGACAGGGGACAAAGACAATGAGCAGTTCTTC.

This clonotype was seen many times. The V and J genes are TRBV7-9 and TRBJ2-5; either TRBD1 or TRBD2 may supply D (5 bases each). Trimming pared 2 bases from V and 2 bases from J, leaving 12 bases between. In germline, CDR1 is SEHNR, CDR2 FQNEAQ (reference sequence). The CDR3 totals 15 residues. CDR3 in DNA: TGTGCCAGCAGCTTATCCAGGGAGCGACAAGAGACCCAGTACTTC. Its translation is CASSLSRERQETQYF.

This clonotype was observed at least ten times. This chain connects TRBV7-9 to TRBJ2-2, with TRBD1 matching 9 bases. Germline loops: CDR1 SEHNR, CDR2 FQNEAQ (reference sequence). Trimming took 9 bases from V and 5 from J; bases not matched to a gene: 7. CDR3 length equals 14 residues. CDR3 bases: TGTGCCAGTACAGGGGGCTTCATAACCGGGGAGCTGTTTTTT. Its translation: CASTGGFITGELFF.

As for this clonotype: With a much larger clone just one base away, this may be a read error. The CDR3 nucleotides read TGTGCCAGCAGCTCGTATCGCGATTCCCACGAGCAGTACTTC. It is translated as CASSSYRDSHEQYF. The V call is TRBV11-2, the J call TRBJ2-7; D gene unclear. The CDR3 length is 14 residues. Trimming cost V 4 bases and J 5 bases, with 15 bases left between them. From germline, CDR1 is SGHAT and CDR2 FQNNGV.

In this sample, this clonotype turned up a few times. The chain combines TRBV20-1 with TRBJ1-6; 9 bases align to TRBD1. The CDR3 is 15 amino acids. Germline trimming cut 2 bases from V and 6 bases from J; bases unmatched to any gene: 5. The germline V gene encodes CDR1 DFQATT and CDR2 SNEGSKA (reference sequence). For the CDR3, the DNA is TGCAGTGCTAGACCGGGACAGGGTCGTAATTCACCCCTCCACTTT. This encodes CSARPGQGRNSPLHF.

J is TRBJ2-5 and V is TRBV7-8; TRBD2 matches 10 bases. Unmatched junction bases numbered 16, after V lost 0 bases and J lost 9 bases. Germline CDR1 and CDR2: SGHVS and FQNEAQ. This CDR3 region has 18 residues. CDR3 in amino acids: CASSLAELAGVIVLSQYF. Here the CDR3 DNA reads TGTGCCAGCAGCTTAGCGGAGCTAGCGGGAGTAATCGTCTTGTCCCAGTACTTC. The entire variable domain, with the rest obtained from reference TRBV7-8 and TRBJ2-5, is as follows: GAGVSQSPRYKVAKRGQDVALRCDPISGHVSLFWYQQALGQGPEFLTYFQNEAQLDKSGLPSDRFFAERPEGSVSTLKIQRTQQEDSAVYLCASSLAELAGVIVLSQYFGPGTRLLVL.